This T cell receptor beta chain was documented in a study of blood T cells in healthy people across ages. Study results and limitations: Long-lived and aged donors differed, with more naive CD4+ cells and higher diversity in the long-lived.

This clonotype was detected only a few times. Its matching antigen is unknown. Combining a sample-barcoded 5' primer with a J-beta primer mix, a second PCR ran for 7 to 11 cycles. TCRdb reprocessed the 5' RACE reads via MiXCR and lists one record per CDR3 protein. This sample has 1.5 million to 2 million distinct CDR3 sequences, with 28% found just once. The material sequenced was blood. The sequence was obtained from a woman in her 30s in good health.

The CDR3 is CASSVVGDSYTF. Here the CDR3 DNA reads TGTGCCAGCAGCGTAGTAGGAGATAGCTACACCTTC. This chain links TRBV9 with TRBJ1-2; D is unresolved. This CDR3 has 12 amino acids. CDR1 and CDR2 from the germline V gene are SGDLS and YYNGEE. V dropped 0 bases and J dropped 9 bases, with 9 bases sitting between them.